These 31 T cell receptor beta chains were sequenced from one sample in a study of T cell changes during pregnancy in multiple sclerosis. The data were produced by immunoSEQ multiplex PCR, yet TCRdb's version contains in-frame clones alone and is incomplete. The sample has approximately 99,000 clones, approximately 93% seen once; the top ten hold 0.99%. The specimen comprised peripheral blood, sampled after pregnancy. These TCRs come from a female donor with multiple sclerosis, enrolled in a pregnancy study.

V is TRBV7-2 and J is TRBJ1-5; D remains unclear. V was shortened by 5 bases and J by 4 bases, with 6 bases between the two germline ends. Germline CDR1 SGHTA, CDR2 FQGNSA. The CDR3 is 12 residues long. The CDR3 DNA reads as TGTGCCAGCAGCCATCATAATCAGCCCCAGCATTTT. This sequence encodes CASSHHNQPQHF.

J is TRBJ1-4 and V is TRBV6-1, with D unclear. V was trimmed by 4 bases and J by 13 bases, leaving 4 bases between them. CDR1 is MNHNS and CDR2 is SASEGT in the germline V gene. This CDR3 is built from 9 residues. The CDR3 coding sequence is TGTGCCAGCAGTGGAGGACTGTTTTTT. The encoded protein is CASSGGLFF.

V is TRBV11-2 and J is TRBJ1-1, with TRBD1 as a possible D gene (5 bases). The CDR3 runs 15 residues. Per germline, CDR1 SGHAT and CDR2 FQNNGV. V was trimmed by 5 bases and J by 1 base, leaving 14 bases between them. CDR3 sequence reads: CASSLLPTENTEAFF. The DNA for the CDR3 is TGTGCCAGCAGCCTTCTCCCGACAGAGAACACTGAAGCTTTCTTT.

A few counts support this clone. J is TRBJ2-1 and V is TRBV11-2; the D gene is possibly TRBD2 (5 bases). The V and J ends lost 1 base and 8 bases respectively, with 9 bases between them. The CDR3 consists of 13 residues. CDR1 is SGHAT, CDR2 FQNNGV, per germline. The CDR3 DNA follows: TGTGCCAGCAGCTTAGGAAGCGGCTATGAGCAGTTCTTC. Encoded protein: CASSLGSGYEQFF.

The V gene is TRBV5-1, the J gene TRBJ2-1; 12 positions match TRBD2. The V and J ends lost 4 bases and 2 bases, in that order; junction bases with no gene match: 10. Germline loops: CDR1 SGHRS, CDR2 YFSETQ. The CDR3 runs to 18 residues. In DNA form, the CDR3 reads TGCGCCAGCAGCCGATTCCAACTAGCGGGAGGTCCCTACAATGAGCAGTTCTTC. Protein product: CASSRFQLAGGPYNEQFF.

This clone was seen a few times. The CDR3 region is CASSEGHYEQYF. DNA for the CDR3: TGCGCCAGCAGTGAGGGGCACTACGAGCAGTACTTC. V gene TRBV10-1 combines with J gene TRBJ2-7, with unresolved D. The CDR3 contains 12 residues. V dropped 2 bases and J dropped 3 bases, with 5 bases sitting between them. Germline CDR1 and CDR2: WNHNN and SYGVQD (reference sequence).

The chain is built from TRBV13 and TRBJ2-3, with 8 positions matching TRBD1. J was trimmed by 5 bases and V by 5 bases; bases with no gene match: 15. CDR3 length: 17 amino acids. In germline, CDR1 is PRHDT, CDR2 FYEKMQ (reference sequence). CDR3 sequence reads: CASSPSLGQGAGDTQYF. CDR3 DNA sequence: TGTGCCAGCAGCCCCTCCTTGGGCCAGGGGGCAGGAGATACGCAGTATTTT.

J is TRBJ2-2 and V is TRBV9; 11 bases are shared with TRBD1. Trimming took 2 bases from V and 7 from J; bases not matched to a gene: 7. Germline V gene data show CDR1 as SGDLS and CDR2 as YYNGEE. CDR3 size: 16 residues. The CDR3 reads CASSVEDRGPGGELFF. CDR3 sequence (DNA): TGTGCCAGCAGCGTTGAGGACAGGGGGCCTGGCGGGGAGCTGTTTTTT.

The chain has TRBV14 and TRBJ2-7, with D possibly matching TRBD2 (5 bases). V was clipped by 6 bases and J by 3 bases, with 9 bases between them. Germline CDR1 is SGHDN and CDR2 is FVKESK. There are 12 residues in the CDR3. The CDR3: CASRAAGYEQYF. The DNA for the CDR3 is TGTGCCAGCAGAGCGGCCGGCTACGAGCAGTACTTC.

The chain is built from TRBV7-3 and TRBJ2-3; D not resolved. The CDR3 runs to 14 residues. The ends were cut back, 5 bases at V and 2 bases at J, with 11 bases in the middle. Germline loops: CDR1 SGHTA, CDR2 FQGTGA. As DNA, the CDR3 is TGTGCCAGCAGCCCTGACTCTCACACAGATACGCAGTATTTT. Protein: CASSPDSHTDTQYF.

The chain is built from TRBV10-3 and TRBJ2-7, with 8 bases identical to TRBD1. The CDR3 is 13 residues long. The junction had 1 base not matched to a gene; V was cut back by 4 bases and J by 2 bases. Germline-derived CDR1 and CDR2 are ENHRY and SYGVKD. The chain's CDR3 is CAISGQGTYEQYF. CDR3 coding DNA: TGTGCCATCAGTGGACAGGGGACCTACGAGCAGTACTTC.

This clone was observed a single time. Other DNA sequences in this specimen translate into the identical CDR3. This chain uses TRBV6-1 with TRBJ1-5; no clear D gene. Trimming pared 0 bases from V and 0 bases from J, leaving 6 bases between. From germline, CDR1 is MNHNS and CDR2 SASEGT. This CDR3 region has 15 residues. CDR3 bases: TGTGCCAGCAGTGAAGCGGCATATAGCAATCAGCCCCAGCATTTT. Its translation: CASSEAAYSNQPQHF.

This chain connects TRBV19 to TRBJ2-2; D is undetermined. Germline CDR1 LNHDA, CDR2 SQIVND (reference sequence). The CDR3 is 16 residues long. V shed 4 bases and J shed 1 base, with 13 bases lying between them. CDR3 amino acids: CASSSLQTWNTGELFF. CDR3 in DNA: TGTGCCAGTAGTAGTCTCCAAACTTGGAACACCGGGGAGCTGTTTTTT.

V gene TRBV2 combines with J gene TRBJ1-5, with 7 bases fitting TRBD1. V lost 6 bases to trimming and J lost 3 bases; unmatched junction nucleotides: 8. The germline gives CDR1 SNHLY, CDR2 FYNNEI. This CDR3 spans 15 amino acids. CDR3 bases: TGTGCCAGCAGGAGACAGGGTGGGAACAATCAGCCCCAGCATTTT. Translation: CASRRQGGNNQPQHF.

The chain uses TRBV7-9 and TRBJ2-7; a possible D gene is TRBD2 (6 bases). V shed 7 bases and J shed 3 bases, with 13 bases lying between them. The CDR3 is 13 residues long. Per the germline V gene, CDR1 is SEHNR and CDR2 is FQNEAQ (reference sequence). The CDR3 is CASTRYSGYEQYF. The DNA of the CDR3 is TGTGCCAGCACCAGATATAGCGGCTACGAGCAGTACTTC.

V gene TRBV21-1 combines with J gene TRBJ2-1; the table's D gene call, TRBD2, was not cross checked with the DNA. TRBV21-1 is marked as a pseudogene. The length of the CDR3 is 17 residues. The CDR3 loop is CASSKPETSGKDNEQFF. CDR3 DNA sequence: TGTGCCAGCAGCAAACCCGAGACTAGCGGCAAAGACAATGAGCAGTTCTTC.

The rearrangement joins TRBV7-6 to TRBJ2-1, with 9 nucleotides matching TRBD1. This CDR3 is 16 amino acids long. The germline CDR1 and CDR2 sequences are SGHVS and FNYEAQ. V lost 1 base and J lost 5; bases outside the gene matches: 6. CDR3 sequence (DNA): TGTGCCAGCAGCTTAGAGTACAGGGGGCTTAACAATGAGCAGTTCTTC. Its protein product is CASSLEYRGLNNEQFF. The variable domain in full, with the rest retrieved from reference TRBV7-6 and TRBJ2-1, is GAGVSQSPRYKVTKRGQDVALRCDPISGHVSLYWYRQALGQGPEFLTYFNYEAQQDKSGLPNDRFSAERPEGSISTLTIQRTEQRDSAMYRCASSLEYRGLNNEQFFGPGTRLTVL.

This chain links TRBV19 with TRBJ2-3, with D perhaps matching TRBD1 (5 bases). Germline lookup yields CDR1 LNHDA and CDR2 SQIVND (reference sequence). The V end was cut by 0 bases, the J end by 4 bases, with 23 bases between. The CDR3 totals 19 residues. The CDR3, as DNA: TGTGCCAGTAGTATAGAGGCCGCCGGAACCGCTGGGGCAGCAGATACGCAGTATTTT. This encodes CASSIEAAGTAGAADTQYF.

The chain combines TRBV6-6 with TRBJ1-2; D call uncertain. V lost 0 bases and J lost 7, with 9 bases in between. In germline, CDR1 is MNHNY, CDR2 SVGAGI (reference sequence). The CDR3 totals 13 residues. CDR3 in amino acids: CASSYSREGGYTF. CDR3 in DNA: TGTGCCAGCAGTTACTCGAGAGAGGGTGGCTACACCTTC.

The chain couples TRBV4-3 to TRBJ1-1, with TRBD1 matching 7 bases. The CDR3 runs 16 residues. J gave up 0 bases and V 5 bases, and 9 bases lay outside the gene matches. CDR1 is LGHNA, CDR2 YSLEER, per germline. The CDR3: CASSDHYRGVNTEAFF. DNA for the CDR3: TGCGCCAGCAGCGACCACTACAGGGGCGTGAACACTGAAGCTTTCTTT.

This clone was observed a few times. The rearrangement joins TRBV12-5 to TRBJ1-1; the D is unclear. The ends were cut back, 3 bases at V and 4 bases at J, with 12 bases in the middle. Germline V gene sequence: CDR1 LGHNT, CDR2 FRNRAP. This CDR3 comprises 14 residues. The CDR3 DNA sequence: TGTGCTAGTGGTTTATCCCGAGAAAGCACTGAAGCTTTCTTT. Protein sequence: CASGLSRESTEAFF.

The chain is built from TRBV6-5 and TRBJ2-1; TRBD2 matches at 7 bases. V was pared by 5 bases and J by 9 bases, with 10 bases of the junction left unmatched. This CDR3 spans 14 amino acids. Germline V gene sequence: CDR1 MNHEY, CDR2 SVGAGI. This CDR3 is CASSTTSSGREQFF. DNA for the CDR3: TGTGCCAGCAGTACGACTTCTAGCGGTCGTGAGCAGTTCTTC.

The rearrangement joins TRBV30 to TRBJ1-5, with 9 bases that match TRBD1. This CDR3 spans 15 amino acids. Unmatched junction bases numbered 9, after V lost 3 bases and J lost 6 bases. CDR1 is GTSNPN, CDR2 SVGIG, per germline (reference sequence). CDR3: CAWRNTGGGRQPQHF. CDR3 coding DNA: TGTGCCTGGAGGAATACAGGGGGCGGGCGTCAGCCCCAGCATTTT.

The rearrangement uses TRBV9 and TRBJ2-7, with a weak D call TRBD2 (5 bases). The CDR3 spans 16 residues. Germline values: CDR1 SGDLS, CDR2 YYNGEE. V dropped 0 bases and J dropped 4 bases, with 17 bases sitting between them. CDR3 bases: TGTGCCAGCAGCGTAGAGGCGGGCAAGGGAAGGTACGAGCAGTACTTC. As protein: CASSVEAGKGRYEQYF.

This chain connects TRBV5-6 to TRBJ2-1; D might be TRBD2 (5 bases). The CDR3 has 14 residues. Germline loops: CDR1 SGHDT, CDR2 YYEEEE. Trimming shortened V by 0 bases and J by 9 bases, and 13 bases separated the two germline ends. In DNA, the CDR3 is TGTGCCAGCAGCTTGGGACCGGGGAACGGTGAGCAGTTCTTC. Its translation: CASSLGPGNGEQFF. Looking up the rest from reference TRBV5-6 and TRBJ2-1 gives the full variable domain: DAGVTQSPTHLIKTRGQQVTLRCSPKSGHDTVSWYQQALGQGPQFIFQYYEEEERQRGNFPDRFSGHQFPNYSSELNVNALLLGDSALYLCASSLGPGNGEQFFGPGTRLTVL.

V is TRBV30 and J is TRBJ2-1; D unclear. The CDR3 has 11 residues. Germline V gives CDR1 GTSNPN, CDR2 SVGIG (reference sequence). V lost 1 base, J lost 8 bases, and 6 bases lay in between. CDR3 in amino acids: CAWSGPHEQFF. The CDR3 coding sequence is TGTGCCTGGAGTGGGCCTCATGAGCAGTTCTTC.

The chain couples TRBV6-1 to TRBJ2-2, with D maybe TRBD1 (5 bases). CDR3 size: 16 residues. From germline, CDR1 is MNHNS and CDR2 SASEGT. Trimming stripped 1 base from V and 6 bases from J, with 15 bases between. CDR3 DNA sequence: TGTGCCAGCAGTGAAGGGGGCCTCTCGGGTCCCGGGGAGCTGTTTTTT. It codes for CASSEGGLSGPGELFF.

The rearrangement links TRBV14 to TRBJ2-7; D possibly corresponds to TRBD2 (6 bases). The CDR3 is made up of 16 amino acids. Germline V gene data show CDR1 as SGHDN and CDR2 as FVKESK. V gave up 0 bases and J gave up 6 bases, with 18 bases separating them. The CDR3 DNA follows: TGTGCCAGCAGCCAAGATGGAGGGCCGGGGGAGGTCGAGCAGTACTTC. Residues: CASSQDGGPGEVEQYF.

The CDR3 here is CASSLDRATSTDTQYF. DNA of the CDR3: TGTGCCAGCAGCCTCGACAGGGCAACTAGCACAGATACGCAGTATTTT. The chain is built from TRBV7-2 and TRBJ2-3; 7 bases align to TRBD1. Germline-derived CDR1 and CDR2 are SGHTA and FQGNSA. V dropped 5 bases and J dropped 0; count of bases not matched to a gene: 8. The CDR3 runs 16 residues.

Here the CDR3 reads CASSLATGTSGRGQYF. CDR3 in DNA: TGTGCCAGCAGCTTAGCTACCGGGACTAGCGGGAGGGGGCAGTACTTC. J is TRBJ2-5 and V is TRBV11-2; 16 nucleotides agree with TRBD2. Trimming took 1 base from V and 11 from J; bases not matched to a gene: 7. The CDR3 runs to 16 residues. Germline V gene data show CDR1 as SGHAT and CDR2 as FQNNGV.

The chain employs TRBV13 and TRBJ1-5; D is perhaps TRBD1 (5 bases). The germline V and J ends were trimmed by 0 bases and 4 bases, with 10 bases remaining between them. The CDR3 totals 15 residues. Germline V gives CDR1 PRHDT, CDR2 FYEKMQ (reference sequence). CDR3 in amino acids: CASSLGRGLNQPQHF. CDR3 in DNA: TGTGCCAGCAGCTTAGGAAGGGGCCTTAATCAGCCCCAGCATTTT.